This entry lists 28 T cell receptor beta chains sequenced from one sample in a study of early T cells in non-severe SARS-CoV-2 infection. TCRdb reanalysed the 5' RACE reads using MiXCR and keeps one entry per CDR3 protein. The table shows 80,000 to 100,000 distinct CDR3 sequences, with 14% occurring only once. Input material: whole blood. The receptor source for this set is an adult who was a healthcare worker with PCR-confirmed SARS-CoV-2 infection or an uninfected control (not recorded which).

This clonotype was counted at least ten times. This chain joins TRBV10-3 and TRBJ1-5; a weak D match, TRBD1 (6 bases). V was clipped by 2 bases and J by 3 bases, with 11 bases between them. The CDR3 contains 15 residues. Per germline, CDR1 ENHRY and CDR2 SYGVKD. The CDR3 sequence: CAISETRDTNQPQHF. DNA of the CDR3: TGTGCCATCAGTGAGACACGGGACACCAATCAGCCCCAGCATTTT.

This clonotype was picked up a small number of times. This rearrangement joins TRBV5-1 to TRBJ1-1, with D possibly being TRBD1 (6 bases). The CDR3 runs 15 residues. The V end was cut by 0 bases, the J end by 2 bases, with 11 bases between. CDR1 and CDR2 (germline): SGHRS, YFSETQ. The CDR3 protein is CASSLVAGANTEAFF. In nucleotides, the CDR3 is TGCGCCAGCAGCTTGGTGGCAGGGGCTAACACTGAAGCTTTCTTT.

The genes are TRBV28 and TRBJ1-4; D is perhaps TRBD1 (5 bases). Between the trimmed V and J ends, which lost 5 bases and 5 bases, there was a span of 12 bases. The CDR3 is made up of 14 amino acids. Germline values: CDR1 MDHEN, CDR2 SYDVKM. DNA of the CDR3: TGTGCCAGCAGTCAGGACACCCTAAATGAAAAACTGTTTTTT. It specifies CASSQDTLNEKLFF.

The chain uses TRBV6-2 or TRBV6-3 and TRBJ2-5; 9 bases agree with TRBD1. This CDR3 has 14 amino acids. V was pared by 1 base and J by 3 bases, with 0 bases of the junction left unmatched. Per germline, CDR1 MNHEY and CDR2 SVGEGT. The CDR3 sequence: CASSYWTGEETQYF. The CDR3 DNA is TGTGCCAGCAGTTACTGGACAGGGGAAGAGACCCAGTACTTC.

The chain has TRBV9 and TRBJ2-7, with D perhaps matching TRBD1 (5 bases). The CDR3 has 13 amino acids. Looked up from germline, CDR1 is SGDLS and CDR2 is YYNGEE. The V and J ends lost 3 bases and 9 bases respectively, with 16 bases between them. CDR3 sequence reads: CASSAEGRTRQYF. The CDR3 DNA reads TGTGCCAGCAGCGCAGAAGGACGGACAAGGCAGTACTTC.

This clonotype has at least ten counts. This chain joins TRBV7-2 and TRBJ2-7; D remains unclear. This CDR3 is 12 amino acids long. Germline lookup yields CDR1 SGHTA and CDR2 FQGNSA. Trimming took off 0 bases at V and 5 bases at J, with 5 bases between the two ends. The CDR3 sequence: CASSLANHEQYF. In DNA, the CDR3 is TGTGCCAGCAGCTTAGCAAACCACGAGCAGTACTTC. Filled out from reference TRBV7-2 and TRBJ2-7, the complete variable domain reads GAGVSQSPSNKVTEKGKDVELRCDPISGHTALYWYRQSLGQGLEFLIYFQGNSAPDKSGLPSDRFSAERTGGSVSTLTIQRTQQEDSAVYLCASSLANHEQYFGPGTRLTVT.

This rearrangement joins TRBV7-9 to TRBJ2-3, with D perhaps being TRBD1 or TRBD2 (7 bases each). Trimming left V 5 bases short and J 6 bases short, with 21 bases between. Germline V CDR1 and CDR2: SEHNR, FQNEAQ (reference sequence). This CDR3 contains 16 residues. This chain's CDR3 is CASSPARGVAGDTQYF. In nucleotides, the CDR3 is TGTGCCAGCAGCCCCGCCAGGGGGGTAGCGGGCGATACGCAGTATTTT.

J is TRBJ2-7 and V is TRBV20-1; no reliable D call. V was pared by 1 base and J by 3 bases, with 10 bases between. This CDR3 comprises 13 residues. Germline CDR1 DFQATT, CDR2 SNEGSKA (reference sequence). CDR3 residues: CSARGAYDYEQYF. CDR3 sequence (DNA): TGCAGTGCTAGAGGTGCCTACGACTACGAGCAGTACTTC.

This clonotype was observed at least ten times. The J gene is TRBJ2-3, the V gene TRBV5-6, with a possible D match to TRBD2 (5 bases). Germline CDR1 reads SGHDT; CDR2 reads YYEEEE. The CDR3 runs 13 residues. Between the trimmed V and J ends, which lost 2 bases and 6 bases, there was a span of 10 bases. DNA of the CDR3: TGTGCCAGCAGCTTTCCTAGCTCCGATACGCAGTATTTT. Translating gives CASSFPSSDTQYF. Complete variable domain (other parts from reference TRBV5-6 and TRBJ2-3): DAGVTQSPTHLIKTRGQQVTLRCSPKSGHDTVSWYQQALGQGPQFIFQYYEEEERQRGNFPDRFSGHQFPNYSSELNVNALLLGDSALYLCASSFPSSDTQYFGPGTRLTVL.

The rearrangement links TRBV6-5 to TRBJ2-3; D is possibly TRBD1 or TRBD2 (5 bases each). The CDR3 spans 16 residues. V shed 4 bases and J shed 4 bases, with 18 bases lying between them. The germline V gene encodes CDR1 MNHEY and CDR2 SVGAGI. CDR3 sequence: CASSSPTTLGADTQYF. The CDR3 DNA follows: TGTGCCAGCAGTTCTCCTACGACCCTGGGGGCAGATACGCAGTATTTT.

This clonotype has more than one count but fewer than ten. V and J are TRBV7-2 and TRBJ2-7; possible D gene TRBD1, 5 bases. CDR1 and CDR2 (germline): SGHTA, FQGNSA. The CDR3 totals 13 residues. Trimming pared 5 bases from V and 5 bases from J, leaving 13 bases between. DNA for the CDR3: TGTGCCAGCAGCCTCAGGGTTGTAGACGAGCAGTACTTC. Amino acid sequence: CASSLRVVDEQYF.

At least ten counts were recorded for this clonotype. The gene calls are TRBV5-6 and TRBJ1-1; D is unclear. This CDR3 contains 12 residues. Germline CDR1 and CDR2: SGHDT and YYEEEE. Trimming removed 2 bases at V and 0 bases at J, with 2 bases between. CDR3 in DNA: TGTGCCAGCAGCTTTATGAACACTGAAGCTTTCTTT. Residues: CASSFMNTEAFF.

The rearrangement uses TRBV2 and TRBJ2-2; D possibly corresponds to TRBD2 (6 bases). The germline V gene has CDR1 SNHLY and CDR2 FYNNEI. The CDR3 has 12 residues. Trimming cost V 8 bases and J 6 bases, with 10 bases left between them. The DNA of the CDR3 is TGTGCCAGCGGAGGGCAGGCCGGGGAGCTGTTTTTT. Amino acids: CASGGQAGELFF.

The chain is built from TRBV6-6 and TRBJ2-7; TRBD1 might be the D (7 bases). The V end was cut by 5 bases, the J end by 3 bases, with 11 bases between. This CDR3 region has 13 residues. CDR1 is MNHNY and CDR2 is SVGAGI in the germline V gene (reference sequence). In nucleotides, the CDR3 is TGTGCCAGCAGTCGGGGGACAGACTACGAGCAGTACTTC. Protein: CASSRGTDYEQYF.

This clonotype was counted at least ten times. CDR3 protein: CASSSPTGNNQPQHF. CDR3 in DNA: TGTGCCAGCAGTTCCCCGACAGGGAACAATCAGCCCCAGCATTTT. The chain is built from TRBV28 and TRBJ1-5; 7 positions agree with TRBD1. Germline-derived CDR1 and CDR2 are MDHEN and SYDVKM. The junction had 6 bases not matched to a gene; V was cut back by 4 bases and J by 3 bases. The CDR3 has 15 amino acids.

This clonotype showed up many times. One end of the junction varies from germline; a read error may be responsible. The CDR3 sequence is CSVEGGGLYEQYF. The CDR3 region has the DNA TGCAGCGTAGAAGGTGGAGGGCTGTACGAGCAGTACTTC. The V call is TRBV29-1, the J call TRBJ2-7; TRBD2 might be the D (6 bases). Germline values: CDR1 SQVTM, CDR2 ANQGSEA. This CDR3 region has 13 residues.

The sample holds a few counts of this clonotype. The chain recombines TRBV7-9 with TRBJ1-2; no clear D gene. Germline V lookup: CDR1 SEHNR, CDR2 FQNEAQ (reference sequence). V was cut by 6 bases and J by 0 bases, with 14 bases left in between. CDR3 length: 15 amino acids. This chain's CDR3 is CASRPRSDPNYGYTF. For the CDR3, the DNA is TGTGCCAGCAGACCGCGGTCCGACCCTAACTATGGCTACACCTTC.

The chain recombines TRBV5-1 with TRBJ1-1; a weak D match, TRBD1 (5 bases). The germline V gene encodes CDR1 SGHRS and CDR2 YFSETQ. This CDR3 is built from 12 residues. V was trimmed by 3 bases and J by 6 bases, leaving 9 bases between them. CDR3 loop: CASSSGGAEAFF. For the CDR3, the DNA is TGCGCCAGCAGCTCTGGGGGGGCTGAAGCTTTCTTT.

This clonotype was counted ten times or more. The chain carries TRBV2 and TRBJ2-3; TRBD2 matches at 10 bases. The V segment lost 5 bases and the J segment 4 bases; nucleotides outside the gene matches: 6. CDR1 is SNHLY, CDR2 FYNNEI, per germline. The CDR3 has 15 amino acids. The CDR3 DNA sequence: TGTGCCAGCAGTACCATCCTAGCGGGGGCAGATACGCAGTATTTT. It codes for CASSTILAGADTQYF.

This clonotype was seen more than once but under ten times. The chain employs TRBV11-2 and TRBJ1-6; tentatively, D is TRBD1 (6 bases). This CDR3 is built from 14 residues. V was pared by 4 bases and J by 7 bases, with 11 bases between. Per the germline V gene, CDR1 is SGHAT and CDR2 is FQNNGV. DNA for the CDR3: TGTGCCAGCAGCTCCGGACAGAGAAATTCACCCCTCCACTTT. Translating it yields CASSSGQRNSPLHF.

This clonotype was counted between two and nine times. The CDR3 bases are TGTGCCAGCAGTGAATCGGAAGGGGACAGGGGCTCCTACGAGCAGTACTTC. Protein sequence: CASSESEGDRGSYEQYF. The chain employs TRBV6-1 and TRBJ2-7; 10 bases are shared with TRBD1. V was clipped by 2 bases and J by 0 bases; unmatched bases: 7. The CDR3 runs 17 residues. Looked up from germline, CDR1 is MNHNS and CDR2 is SASEGT.

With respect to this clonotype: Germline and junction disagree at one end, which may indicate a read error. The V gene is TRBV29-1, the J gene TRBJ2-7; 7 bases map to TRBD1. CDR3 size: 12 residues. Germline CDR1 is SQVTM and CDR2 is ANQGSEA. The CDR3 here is CSVKDREYEQYF. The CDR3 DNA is TGCAGCGTTAAAGACAGGGAGTACGAGCAGTACTTC.

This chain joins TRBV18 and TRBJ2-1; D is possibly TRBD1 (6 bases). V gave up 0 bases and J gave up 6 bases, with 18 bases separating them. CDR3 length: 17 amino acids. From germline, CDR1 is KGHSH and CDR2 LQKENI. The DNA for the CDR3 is TGTGCCAGCTCACCACCGACGGGACATAACCTAGGCAATGAGCAGTTCTTC. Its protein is CASSPPTGHNLGNEQFF.

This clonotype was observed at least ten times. CDR3 sequence reads: CASSPQGSVSPLHF. The CDR3 DNA reads TGTGCCAGCAGCCCACAGGGGTCGGTTTCACCCCTCCACTTT. The chain couples TRBV7-2 to TRBJ1-6, with TRBD1 matching over 7 bases. Germline V gene lookup returns CDR1 SGHTA and CDR2 FQGNSA. The CDR3 totals 14 residues. V shed 5 bases and J 9 bases; nucleotides not matched to a gene: 7.

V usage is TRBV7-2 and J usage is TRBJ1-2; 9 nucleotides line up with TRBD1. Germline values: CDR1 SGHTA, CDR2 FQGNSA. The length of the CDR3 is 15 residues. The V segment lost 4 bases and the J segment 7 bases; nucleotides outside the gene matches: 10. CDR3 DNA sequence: TGTGCCAGCAGCTCCCGACAGGGGGGGTTAAGTGGCTACACCTTC. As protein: CASSSRQGGLSGYTF.

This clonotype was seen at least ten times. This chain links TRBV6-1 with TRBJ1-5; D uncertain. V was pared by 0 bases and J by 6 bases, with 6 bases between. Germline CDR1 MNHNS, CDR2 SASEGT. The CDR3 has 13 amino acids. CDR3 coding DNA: TGTGCCAGCAGTGAAGCGGTTTTTCAGCCCCAGCATTTT. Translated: CASSEAVFQPQHF.

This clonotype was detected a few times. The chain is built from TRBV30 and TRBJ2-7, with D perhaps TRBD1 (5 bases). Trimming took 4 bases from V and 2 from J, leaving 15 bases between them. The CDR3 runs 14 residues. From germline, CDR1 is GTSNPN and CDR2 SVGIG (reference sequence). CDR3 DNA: TGTGCCTGGACTCTCTCTGGACAAGCCTACGAGCAGTACTTC. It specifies CAWTLSGQAYEQYF.

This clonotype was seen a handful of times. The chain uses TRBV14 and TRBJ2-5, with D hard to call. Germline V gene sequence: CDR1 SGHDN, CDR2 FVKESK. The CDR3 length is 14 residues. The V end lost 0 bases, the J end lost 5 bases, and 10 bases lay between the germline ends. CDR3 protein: CASSQELRIETQYF. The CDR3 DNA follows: TGTGCCAGCAGCCAAGAGTTAAGGATTGAGACCCAGTACTTC.